This T cell receptor beta chain was recovered during a study of identifying expanded T cells in peripheral blood. Overall study findings and caveats: Roughly two-week clone count variance significantly increased as total template count grew.

Clones were read by immunoSEQ multiplex PCR, and TCRdb kept only the in-frame ones, dropping some. The sample carries about 81,000 clones, roughly 84% recorded once. This clone was seen once. Antigen specificity is unknown. Germline CDR1 SGHNT, CDR2 YYREEE (reference sequence). V was clipped by 3 bases and J by 2 bases; unmatched bases: 12. The CDR3 loop spans 17 amino acids. V and J are TRBV5-4 and TRBJ2-3; 7 positions agree with TRBD2. Sequencing input: blood. This TCR derives from a person between 18 and 75 years old in good health. This CDR3 is CASSSPSGLEPTDTQYF. CDR3 nucleotide sequence: TGTGCCAGCAGCTCCCCTTCTGGACTAGAACCCACAGATACGCAGTATTTT. The full variable domain, rest sourced from reference TRBV5-4 and TRBJ2-3, is ETGVTQSPTHLIKTRGQQVTLRCSSQSGHNTVSWYQQALGQGPQFIFQYYREEENGRGNFPPRFSGLQFPNYSSELNVNALELDDSALYLCASSSPSGLEPTDTQYFGPGTRLTVL.